This T cell receptor (beta chain) is drawn from a study of cytomegalovirus exposure and HLA in healthy donors. General study results and limits: Sequencing probably produced one cluster of sequence variants that were highly shared. Reportedly, TCR beta sequences accurately predicted HLA-A and HLA-B alleles in most subjects.

V was shortened by 1 base and J by 3 bases, with 9 bases between the two germline ends. The CDR3 covers 14 residues. Germline CDR1 MDHEN, CDR2 SYDVKM. The PCR contained 60 Vbeta and 13 Jbeta primers. Repertoires were generated with immunoSEQ multiplex PCR, while TCRdb's copy carries only in-frame clones and drops some. The sample holds approximately 140,000 clones; over 70% are singletons and the top ten take under 4.5%. Comment on this clone: Its target is unknown.

This clonotype was obtained from a woman aged 40 to 50 in good health and CMV-seronegative. The chain uses TRBV28 and TRBJ1-2; perhaps TRBD1 as D (5 bases). The sample comprised PBMCs. In nucleotides, the CDR3 is TGTGCCAGCAGTTTATCTACGGGGGACTATGGCTACACCTTC. Translation: CASSLSTGDYGYTF.